This entry lists 13 T cell receptor beta chains sequenced from one sample in a study of CD8+CD57+ T cells in acquired aplastic anemia. Using genomic DNA as the template, TCR beta VDJ and CDR3 profiling was carried out. TCRdb reprocessed the reads via MiXCR and lists one record per CDR3 protein. The sample shows about 48,000 distinct CDR3 sequences, approximately 78% of them seen only once. Material for sequencing was sorted CD4+, CD8+, or CD8+CD57+ T cells (not recorded which) from PBMCs. The receptors shown here come from a human donor in good health, serving as a control.

The DNA of the CDR3 is TGTGCCAGCAGCGATGGGACAGGGTGGAATCAGCCCCAGCATTTT. Its translation: CASSDGTGWNQPQHF. The J gene is TRBJ1-5, the V gene TRBV7-2; 9 nucleotides agree with TRBD1. Germline lookup yields CDR1 SGHTA and CDR2 FQGNSA. V trimming: 5 bases; J trimming: 4 bases; junction bases outside the gene matches: 6. CDR3 size: 15 residues.

This clonotype turned up a few times. The V and J genes are TRBV25-1 and TRBJ1-1, with a tentative D call TRBD1 (5 bases). V lost 8 bases, J lost 1 base, and 17 bases lay in between. The CDR3 extends over 15 amino acids. Germline V gene sequence: CDR1 MGHDK, CDR2 SYGVNS. The DNA for the CDR3 is TGTGCCAGCGGCCCGACACGGGGCCGGAACACTGAAGCTTTCTTT. It specifies CASGPTRGRNTEAFF.

The V gene is TRBV19, the J gene TRBJ2-2, with D possibly TRBD2 on 5 matching bases. V shed 7 bases and J shed 4 bases, with 7 bases lying between them. This CDR3 region has 12 residues. CDR1 is LNHDA, CDR2 SQIVND, per germline (reference sequence). This CDR3 reads CASTRGTGELFF. The CDR3 DNA sequence: TGTGCCAGTACACGGGGCACCGGGGAGCTGTTTTTT.

The V and J genes are TRBV7-8 and TRBJ1-1; D is uncertain. Deletions cut 2 bases from V and 5 bases from J, with 12 bases between. The CDR3 runs to 14 residues. Germline V gene sequence: CDR1 SGHVS, CDR2 FQNEAQ. For the CDR3, the DNA is TGTGCCAGCAGCTTAAGGTCGGGGAGGACTGAAGCTTTCTTT. This gives the protein CASSLRSGRTEAFF.

The chain combines TRBV29-1 with TRBJ1-3; D remains unclear. Germline loops: CDR1 SQVTM, CDR2 ANQGSEA. The CDR3 is made up of 14 amino acids. Trimming took 4 bases from V and 0 from J, leaving 10 bases between them. DNA for the CDR3: TGCAGCGTTGGGGAAGGGTACTCTGGAAACACCATATATTTT. Protein product: CSVGEGYSGNTIYF.

The chain joins TRBV15 to TRBJ2-2, with 8 positions matching TRBD1. V shed 9 bases and J 6 bases; nucleotides not matched to a gene: 12. CDR1 LNHNV and CDR2 YYDKDF come from the germline V gene (reference sequence). The CDR3 is 15 residues long. CDR3 in DNA: TGTGCCACAAAGAACGGACAGGGTTTGCCCGGGGAGCTGTTTTTT. This translates into CATKNGQGLPGELFF.

This rearrangement joins TRBV9 to TRBJ1-1; 10 bases are shared with TRBD1. CDR3 length: 16 residues. Losses at the gene ends were 5 bases for V and 5 bases for J; bases not matched to a gene: 12. The germline CDR1 and CDR2 sequences are SGDLS and YYNGEE. The CDR3 sequence is CASSAKTGGMETEAFF. The CDR3 DNA sequence: TGTGCCAGCAGTGCTAAGACAGGGGGCATGGAGACTGAAGCTTTCTTT.

This clonotype appeared a few times. The chain carries TRBV29-1 and TRBJ1-2; 9 nucleotides match TRBD1. V shed 3 bases, J shed 8 bases, and the junction held 7 bases outside the gene matches. The CDR3 covers 13 residues. The germline gives CDR1 SQVTM, CDR2 ANQGSEA. CDR3 protein: CSVDLTGGKGYTF. As DNA, the CDR3 is TGCAGCGTTGACCTGACAGGGGGGAAGGGCTACACCTTC.

The V call is TRBV29-1, the J call TRBJ2-7; 10 bases agree with TRBD1. Germline V gene sequence: CDR1 SQVTM, CDR2 ANQGSEA. V was clipped by 5 bases and J by 3 bases; unmatched bases: 7. This CDR3 contains 14 residues. The CDR3 loop is CSVPGTGASYEQYF. In DNA, the CDR3 is TGCAGCGTTCCCGGGACAGGGGCCAGCTACGAGCAGTACTTC.

The chain is built from TRBV5-1 and TRBJ1-4; the match to TRBD1 covers 7 bases. Losses at the gene ends were 4 bases for V and 7 bases for J; bases not matched to a gene: 7. Germline CDR1 and CDR2: SGHRS and YFSETQ. The CDR3 has 14 residues. The CDR3 nucleotides read TGCGCCAGCAGCCTGACAGGGTATGGTGAAAAACTGTTTTTT. Translated, it gives CASSLTGYGEKLFF.

This clonotype has only a few counts. J is TRBJ2-7 and V is TRBV6-1; D call uncertain. The CDR3 spans 15 residues. V was trimmed by 7 bases and J by 6 bases, leaving 22 bases between them. CDR1 is MNHNS and CDR2 is SASEGT in the germline V gene. CDR3 DNA: TGTGCCAGCACCCTCACCCCGGGCTCGATTGGCGAGCAGTACTTC. Its translation: CASTLTPGSIGEQYF.

The chain's CDR3 is CATSRGTLNQPQHF. The CDR3 DNA follows: TGTGCCACCAGCAGAGGGACACTCAATCAGCCCCAGCATTTT. J is TRBJ1-5 and V is TRBV15, with D possibly matching TRBD1 (5 bases). V was pared by 1 base and J by 3 bases, with 7 bases between. Looked up from germline, CDR1 is LNHNV and CDR2 is YYDKDF (reference sequence). The CDR3 is 14 amino acids.

This chain joins TRBV2 and TRBJ2-7, with D unclear. The V and J ends lost 4 bases and 4 bases respectively, with 5 bases between them. The germline gives CDR1 SNHLY, CDR2 FYNNEI. The CDR3 has 11 amino acids. CDR3 protein: CASSGKYEQYF. CDR3 in DNA: TGTGCCAGCAGTGGTAAATACGAGCAGTACTTC.